This T cell receptor beta chain was observed in a study of CD4 T cells in relation to SARS-CoV-2 and coronaviruses. Across the study: No peptide or an HIV-1 Nef peptide pool served as negative control.

Profiling relied on immunoSEQ multiplex PCR, and the TCRdb table lists in-frame clones only, not all of them. The sample has about 17,000 clones, 70% to 80% seen once. The germline CDR1 and CDR2 sequences are SGHTA and FQGNSA. The CDR3 totals 14 residues. Trimming cost V 1 base and J 3 bases, with 7 bases left between them. A word on this clone: Its antigen is currently unknown.

Before the COVID-19 pandemic, during about 2011-2019, CD4+ T cells were taken from unexposed donors. After ten to eleven days of culture, CD4+ T cells were isolated. PBMCs were plated at two million per well in IL-2-containing medium. Study-wide findings and caveats: Compared with monoreactive clones, crossreactive clones showed significantly weaker SARS-CoV-2 expansion.

This clonotype originated in a human donor in good health. The sequencing input was CD4+ T cells from PBMCs, cultured in vitro. The chain couples TRBV7-2 to TRBJ1-5, with unresolved D. The CDR3 spells CASSLDRVNQPQHF. CDR3 in DNA: TGTGCCAGCAGCTTAGACCGAGTCAATCAGCCCCAGCATTTT.